This T cell receptor beta chain was identified in a study of early T cells in non-severe SARS-CoV-2 infection. The CDR3 extends over 15 amino acids. The junction had 15 bases not matched to a gene; V was cut back by 8 bases and J by 6 bases. Germline V CDR1 and CDR2: WSHSY, SAAADI. One entry per CDR3 protein results from TCRdb running MiXCR on the 5' RACE reads. The table records under 70,000 distinct CDR3 sequences, roughly 13% of them present only once. The rearrangement links TRBV10-2 to TRBJ2-7; 8 nucleotides line up with TRBD2. This TCR came from an adult who was a healthcare worker with PCR-confirmed SARS-CoV-2 infection or an uninfected control (not recorded which). Material for sequencing was whole blood. The chain's CDR3 is CASRPSGGAGGEQYF. In DNA form, the CDR3 reads TGCGCCAGCCGCCCCTCGGGGGGGGCGGGAGGCGAGCAGTACTTC.